Listed here are 10 T cell receptor beta chains from one sample, sequenced in a study of response to subunit inactivated influenza vaccine (dated by TCRdb to 2017 to 2018). The library was made by RT-PCR. Reads for this sample came from an Illumina HiSeq 2500. Starting from the raw public reads, TCRdb applied fastp trimming at Q25, assembled clones with MiXCR and retained in-frame beta chains. Each CDR3 protein appears once, grouped with its most common genes and DNA. This sample holds 750,000 to 850,000 distinct CDR3 sequences; about 18% were observed only once. Approximately 10% of the sample goes to the ten largest clones. The input for sequencing was PBMCs from blood, taken 4 to 6 days after vaccination. The origin of the receptors is a man aged 50-60 years who received an inactivated influenza vaccine. Donor details come from another sample of the same person, matched by shared clones.

This clonotype showed up many times. The J gene is TRBJ2-1, the V gene TRBV7-2; D possibly corresponds to TRBD2 (7 bases). V lost 5 bases and J 7 bases, leaving 12 bases between the germline ends. Germline V gene sequence: CDR1 SGHTA, CDR2 FQGNSA. This CDR3 contains 13 residues. The CDR3 region has the DNA TGTGCCAGCAGCACAAGGGGGGGAAATGAGCAGTTCTTC. This translates into CASSTRGGNEQFF.

The gene calls are TRBV27 and TRBJ2-1; D is ambiguous. The germline V gene encodes CDR1 MNHEY and CDR2 SMNVEV (reference sequence). This CDR3 is 16 amino acids long. With 4 bases removed from V and 6 bases from J, the gap between germline ends came to 19 bases. The DNA for the CDR3 is TGTGCCAGCAGTTCCCTTGGATTCGCCTTGCCCAATGAGCAGTTCTTC. As protein: CASSSLGFALPNEQFF.

The chain carries TRBV4-3 and TRBJ2-1; the match to TRBD2 covers 11 bases. CDR1 and CDR2 (germline): LGHNA, YSLEER. This CDR3 is 16 amino acids long. The trim removed 4 bases at V and 7 bases at J, leaving 9 bases unmatched. The CDR3, as DNA: TGCGCCAGCAGCCCTCGGGTAGCGGGAGGGGATAATGAGCAGTTCTTC. Translation gives CASSPRVAGGDNEQFF.

Many counts were recorded for this clonotype. The chain recombines TRBV20-1 with TRBJ2-4; weak D call: TRBD2 (6 bases). This CDR3 region has 13 residues. Germline CDR1 DFQATT, CDR2 SNEGSKA (reference sequence). Trimming left V 3 bases short and J 3 bases short, with 9 bases between. The CDR3 DNA follows: TGCAGTGCTAGCGGGAGAGGCAAAAACATTCAGTACTTC. It translates to CSASGRGKNIQYF.

The rearrangement joins TRBV20-1 to TRBJ2-2; 9 bases fit TRBD1. V lost 3 bases and J lost 6; bases outside the gene matches: 11. CDR3 size: 16 residues. Germline V gene sequence: CDR1 DFQATT, CDR2 SNEGSKA (reference sequence). In DNA form, the CDR3 reads TGCAGTGCTAGCTTCGGGACAGGGAATAAGGCCGGGGAGCTGTTTTTT. Protein product: CSASFGTGNKAGELFF.

The sample holds many counts of this clonotype. J is TRBJ2-3 and V is TRBV7-8, with TRBD1 matching over 8 bases. The trim removed 6 bases at V and 2 bases at J, leaving 4 bases unmatched. The CDR3 extends over 14 amino acids. Germline-derived CDR1 and CDR2 are SGHVS and FQNEAQ. This CDR3 is CASSRDRNTDTQYF. The DNA of the CDR3 is TGTGCCAGCAGTCGGGACAGGAACACAGATACGCAGTATTTT.

This clonotype has a handful of counts. The rearrangement joins TRBV7-2 to TRBJ2-5; 7 bases are shared with TRBD1. The CDR3 is made up of 13 amino acids. With 4 bases clipped from V and 4 bases from J, the junction kept 3 bases outside the gene matches. CDR1 is SGHTA, CDR2 FQGNSA, per germline. CDR3 amino acids: CASSSTGPETQYF. The CDR3, as DNA: TGTGCCAGCAGCTCGACAGGGCCAGAGACCCAGTACTTC.

The V and J genes are TRBV12-3 or TRBV12-4 and TRBJ2-1, with a tentative D call TRBD2 (6 bases). CDR3 length: 15 residues. V was trimmed by 6 bases and J by 5 bases, leaving 17 bases between them. The CDR3 sequence is CASRPTGVGNNEQFF. CDR3 nucleotides: TGTGCCAGCAGGCCAACGGGAGTAGGCAACAATGAGCAGTTCTTC.

This clonotype has ten or more counts. This rearrangement joins TRBV9 to TRBJ2-3, with 10 positions matching TRBD2. The junction had 7 bases not matched to a gene; V was cut back by 2 bases and J by 4 bases. Per germline, CDR1 SGDLS and CDR2 YYNGEE. There are 16 residues in the CDR3. CDR3 bases: TGTGCCAGCAGCGTTGGAGCGGGGGGGTGGCCAGATACGCAGTATTTT. Its protein product is CASSVGAGGWPDTQYF.

The chain employs TRBV6-5 and TRBJ2-7; TRBD1 is a possible D gene (6 bases). Between the trimmed V and J ends, which lost 4 bases and 5 bases, there was a span of 21 bases. The CDR3 extends over 16 amino acids. Germline V CDR1 and CDR2: MNHEY, SVGAGI. CDR3 nucleotide sequence: TGTGCCAGCAGTTCCGTTCAGGGGACGGCGATCCACGAGCAGTACTTC. Translated: CASSSVQGTAIHEQYF.